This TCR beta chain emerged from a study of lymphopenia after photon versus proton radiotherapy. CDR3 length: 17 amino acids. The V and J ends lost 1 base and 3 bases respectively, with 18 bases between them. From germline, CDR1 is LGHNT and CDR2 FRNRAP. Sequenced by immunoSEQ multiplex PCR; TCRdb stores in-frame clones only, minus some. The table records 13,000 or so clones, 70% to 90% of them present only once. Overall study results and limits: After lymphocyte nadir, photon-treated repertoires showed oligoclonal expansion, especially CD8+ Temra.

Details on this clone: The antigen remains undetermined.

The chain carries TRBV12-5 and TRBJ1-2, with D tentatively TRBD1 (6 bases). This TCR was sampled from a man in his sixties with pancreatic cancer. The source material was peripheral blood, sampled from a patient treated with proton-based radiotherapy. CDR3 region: CASGLGTDRGGYYGYTF. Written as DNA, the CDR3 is TGTGCTAGTGGTTTGGGTACCGACAGAGGGGGATACTATGGCTACACCTTC.